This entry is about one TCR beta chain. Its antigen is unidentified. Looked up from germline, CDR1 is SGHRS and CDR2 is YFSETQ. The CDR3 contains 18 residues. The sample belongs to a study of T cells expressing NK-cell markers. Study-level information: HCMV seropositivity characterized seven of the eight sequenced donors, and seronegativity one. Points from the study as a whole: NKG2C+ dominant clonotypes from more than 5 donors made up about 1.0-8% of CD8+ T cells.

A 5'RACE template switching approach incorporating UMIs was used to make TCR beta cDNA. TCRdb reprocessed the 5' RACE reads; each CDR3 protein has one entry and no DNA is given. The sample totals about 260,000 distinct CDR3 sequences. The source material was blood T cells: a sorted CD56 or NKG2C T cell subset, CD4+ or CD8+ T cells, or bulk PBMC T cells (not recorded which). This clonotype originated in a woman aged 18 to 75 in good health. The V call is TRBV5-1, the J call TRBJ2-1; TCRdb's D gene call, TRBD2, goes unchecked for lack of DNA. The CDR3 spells CASSLGLAGASHYNEQFF.